One sample yielded the 18 T cell receptor beta chains listed below, sequenced in a study of blood T cell repertoires in COVID-19. Produced via immunoSEQ multiplex PCR; TCRdb's table is partial and in-frame only. The profile shows about 250,000 clones, roughly 85% of them singletons. Sequencing was done on a sample of PBMCs or T cells enriched from blood (not recorded which). These receptors were taken from a woman aged 50 to 65 with acute COVID-19.

The CDR3 protein is CASSEDGGGETQYF. The CDR3 coding sequence is TGTGCCAGCAGTGAAGACGGGGGAGGGGAGACCCAGTACTTC. The V gene is TRBV25-1, the J gene TRBJ2-5, with TRBD2 identical over 7 bases. V trimming: 2 bases; J trimming: 5 bases; junction bases outside the gene matches: 5. The V gene's germline CDR1 is MGHDK and CDR2 SYGVNS. The CDR3 extends over 14 amino acids. The whole variable domain, filled in from reference TRBV25-1 and TRBJ2-5, reads EADIYQTPRYLVIGTGKKITLECSQTMGHDKMYWYQQDPGMELHLIHYSYGVNSTEKGDLSSESTVSRIRTEHFPLTLESARPSHTSQYLCASSEDGGGETQYFGPGTRLLVL.

The chain is built from TRBV5-6 and TRBJ2-7, with TRBD2 matching 7 bases. The germline CDR1 and CDR2 sequences are SGHDT and YYEEEE. V was pared by 4 bases and J by 6 bases, with 4 bases of the junction left unmatched. There are 12 residues in the CDR3. CDR3 region: CASSAWEGEQYF. The CDR3 DNA follows: TGTGCCAGCAGCGCTTGGGAGGGCGAGCAGTACTTC.

The genes are TRBV7-2 and TRBJ1-6; D gene uncertain. V lost 5 bases to trimming and J lost 10 bases, with 24 bases between them. Germline V gene sequence: CDR1 SGHTA, CDR2 FQGNSA. This CDR3 region has 17 residues. The CDR3, as DNA: TGTGCCAGCAGCCCCACCCAGATCGGGCTCACGGGATCACCCCTCCACTTT. Amino acid sequence: CASSPTQIGLTGSPLHF.

V is TRBV4-3 and J is TRBJ2-7; 7 bases line up with TRBD1. The germline V gene encodes CDR1 LGHNA and CDR2 YSLEER. The trim removed 2 bases at V and 3 bases at J, leaving 10 bases unmatched. This CDR3 contains 16 residues. The DNA for the CDR3 is TGCGCCAGCAGCCAAACAGGGGATTTTGGGTACTACGAGCAGTACTTC. Protein sequence: CASSQTGDFGYYEQYF.

The chain employs TRBV29-1 and TRBJ1-2; 7 bases agree with TRBD1. The CDR3 runs to 14 residues. Losses at the gene ends were 7 bases for V and 0 bases for J; bases not matched to a gene: 8. The germline V gene has CDR1 SQVTM and CDR2 ANQGSEA. The chain's CDR3 is CSASRDRANYGYTF. The CDR3 DNA follows: TGCAGCGCGTCCCGGGACAGAGCTAACTATGGCTACACCTTC.

V gene TRBV7-6 combines with J gene TRBJ1-2; D is undetermined. CDR3 size: 13 residues. V was cut by 0 bases and J by 7 bases, with 9 bases left in between. The germline gives CDR1 SGHVS, CDR2 FNYEAQ. Written as DNA, the CDR3 is TGTGCCAGCAGCTTAGCGGCAGGTGCTGGCTACACCTTC. It translates to CASSLAAGAGYTF.

The chain carries TRBV9 and TRBJ1-6; D is ambiguous. The CDR3 extends over 14 amino acids. V shed 1 base and J shed 9 bases, with 11 bases lying between them. Germline V lookup: CDR1 SGDLS, CDR2 YYNGEE. In nucleotides, the CDR3 is TGTGCCAGCAGCGTAAATGGGAGGAGTTCACCCCTCCACTTT. This sequence encodes CASSVNGRSSPLHF.

The chain recombines TRBV3-1 (or the pseudogene TRBV3-2) with TRBJ2-5, with D possibly matching TRBD2 (5 bases). V was trimmed by 5 bases and J by 5 bases, leaving 18 bases between them. The V gene's germline CDR1 is LGHDT and CDR2 YNNKEL (reference sequence). The CDR3 runs 15 residues. Here the CDR3 reads CASSLRLPGEETQYF. CDR3 nucleotide sequence: TGTGCCAGCAGCTTGCGACTCCCCGGGGAGGAGACCCAGTACTTC.

Regarding this clone: Other nucleotide sequences in the sample specify the same CDR3. The chain carries TRBV7-2 and TRBJ1-1; D is undetermined. The CDR3 has 13 amino acids. V dropped 5 bases and J dropped 1 base, with 8 bases sitting between them. Germline V gene lookup returns CDR1 SGHTA and CDR2 FQGNSA. The CDR3 protein is CASSLQENTEAFF. The CDR3 nucleotides read TGTGCCAGCAGCCTTCAGGAGAACACTGAAGCTTTCTTT.

V usage is TRBV13 and J usage is TRBJ1-2, with D unresolved. The CDR3 totals 13 residues. V dropped 11 bases and J dropped 2 bases, with 15 bases sitting between them. The germline CDR1 and CDR2 sequences are PRHDT and FYEKMQ (reference sequence). The DNA of the CDR3 is TGTGCCTCAGCGGAGGAGCAGAACTATGGCTACACCTTC. It specifies CASAEEQNYGYTF.

The chain couples TRBV7-8 to TRBJ2-7; 10 nucleotides line up with TRBD1. This CDR3 comprises 16 residues. Germline V CDR1 and CDR2: SGHVS, FQNEAQ. The V gene end was trimmed by 1 base and the J gene end by 3 bases; junction bases not matched to a gene: 6. CDR3 sequence (DNA): TGTGCCAGCAGCTTAGATGGGACAGGGGCCTACTACGAGCAGTACTTC. It translates to CASSLDGTGAYYEQYF.

The chain has TRBV12-3 or TRBV12-4 and TRBJ1-1, with 8 bases aligning to TRBD1. The CDR3 consists of 13 residues. V dropped 10 bases and J dropped 0; count of bases not matched to a gene: 4. The CDR3 loop reads CATEGQVNTEAFF. The CDR3 nucleotides read TGTGCCACGGAGGGACAGGTGAACACTGAAGCTTTCTTT.

This chain joins TRBV6-5 and TRBJ1-2, with D perhaps TRBD1 (5 bases). V was pared by 6 bases and J by 8 bases, with 19 bases between. This CDR3 comprises 14 residues. The germline V gene encodes CDR1 MNHEY and CDR2 SVGAGI. The chain's CDR3 is CASSFTGQGDGYTF. The CDR3 nucleotides read TGTGCCAGCAGCTTCACCGGGCAGGGTGACGGCTACACCTTC.

V and J are TRBV4-3 and TRBJ1-4; D not resolved. The CDR3 has 13 residues. From germline, CDR1 is LGHNA and CDR2 YSLEER. Trimming stripped 0 bases from V and 12 bases from J, with 11 bases between. CDR3 loop: CASSQDRFGELFF. The CDR3 nucleotides are TGCGCCAGCAGCCAAGATCGATTTGGAGAACTGTTTTTT.

This clone was seen a handful of times. The chain recombines TRBV7-2 with TRBJ2-7; 9 nucleotides align to TRBD1. The V and J ends lost 5 bases and 2 bases, in that order; junction bases with no gene match: 7. Germline assignment: CDR1 SGHTA and CDR2 FQGNSA. The CDR3 has 15 residues. In DNA, the CDR3 is TGTGCCAGCAGCCCCACAGGGGGCCGGACCTACGAGCAGTACTTC. As protein: CASSPTGGRTYEQYF.

The V gene is TRBV5-1, the J gene TRBJ2-3, with TRBD2 matching over 10 bases. Unmatched junction bases numbered 3, after V lost 0 bases and J lost 2 bases. Germline loops: CDR1 SGHRS, CDR2 YFSETQ. This CDR3 comprises 16 residues. The CDR3 nucleotides are TGCGCCAGCAGCTTGGGTCTAGCGGGGGTCACAGATACGCAGTATTTT. Encoded protein: CASSLGLAGVTDTQYF.

The sample holds many counts of this clone. Written as DNA, the CDR3 is TGTGCCAGCAGTTTGAGGGGGCGCTTGCGGGGCACTGAAGCTTTCTTT. Its protein product is CASSLRGRLRGTEAFF. V gene TRBV28 combines with J gene TRBJ1-1; 7 bases fit TRBD1. The length of the CDR3 is 16 residues. CDR1 is MDHEN and CDR2 is SYDVKM in the germline V gene. V lost 3 bases, J lost 4 bases, and 11 bases stayed unmatched.

Points on this clone: One end of the junction is discordant with germline, which a read error may explain. The J gene is TRBJ1-1, the V gene TRBV3-1 (or the pseudogene TRBV3-2); D possibly corresponds to TRBD1 (5 bases). The CDR3 loop spans 11 amino acids. Germline CDR1 reads LGHDT; CDR2 reads YNNKEL (reference sequence). CDR3: CASSQTGRGIF. CDR3 sequence (DNA): TGTGCCAGCAGCCAAACAGGACGAGGAATCTTT.